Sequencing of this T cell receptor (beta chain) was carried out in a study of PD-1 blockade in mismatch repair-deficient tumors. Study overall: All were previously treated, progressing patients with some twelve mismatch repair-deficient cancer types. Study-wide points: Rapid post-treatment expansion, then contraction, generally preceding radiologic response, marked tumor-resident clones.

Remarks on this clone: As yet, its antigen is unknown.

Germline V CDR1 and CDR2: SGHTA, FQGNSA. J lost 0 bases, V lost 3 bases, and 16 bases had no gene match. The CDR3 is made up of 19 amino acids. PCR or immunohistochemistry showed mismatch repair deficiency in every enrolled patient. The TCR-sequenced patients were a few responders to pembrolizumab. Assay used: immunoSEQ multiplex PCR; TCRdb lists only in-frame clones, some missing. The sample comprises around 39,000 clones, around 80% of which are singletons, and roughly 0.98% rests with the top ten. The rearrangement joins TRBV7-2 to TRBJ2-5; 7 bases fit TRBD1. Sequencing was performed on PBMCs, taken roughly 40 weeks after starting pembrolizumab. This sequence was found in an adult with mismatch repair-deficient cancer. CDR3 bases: TGTGCCAGCAGCTTTTACCCATCCACCTCGGACAGGTACCAAGAGACCCAGTACTTC. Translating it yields CASSFYPSTSDRYQETQYF. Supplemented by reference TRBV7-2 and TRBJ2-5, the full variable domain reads GAGVSQSPSNKVTEKGKDVELRCDPISGHTALYWYRQSLGQGLEFLIYFQGNSAPDKSGLPSDRFSAERTGGSVSTLTIQRTQQEDSAVYLCASSFYPSTSDRYQETQYFGPGTRLLVL.